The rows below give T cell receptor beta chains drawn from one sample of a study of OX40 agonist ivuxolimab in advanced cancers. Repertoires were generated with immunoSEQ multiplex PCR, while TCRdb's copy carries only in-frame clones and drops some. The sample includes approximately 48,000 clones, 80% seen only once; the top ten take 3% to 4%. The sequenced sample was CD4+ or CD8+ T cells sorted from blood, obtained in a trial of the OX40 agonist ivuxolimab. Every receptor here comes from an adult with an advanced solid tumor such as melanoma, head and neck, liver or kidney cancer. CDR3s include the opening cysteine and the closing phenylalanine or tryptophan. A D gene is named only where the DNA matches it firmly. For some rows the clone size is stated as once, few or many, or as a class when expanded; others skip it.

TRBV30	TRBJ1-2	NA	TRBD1	CAWSEQGFYGYTF	TGTGCCTGGAGTGAACAGGGGTTCTATGGCTACACCTTC
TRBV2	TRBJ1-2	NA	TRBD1	CASRATGVGYGYTF	TGTGCCAGCAGGGCGACAGGGGTAGGGTATGGCTACACCTTC
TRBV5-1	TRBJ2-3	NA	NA	CASSGTVTDTQYF	TGCGCCAGTAGCGGAACTGTCACAGATACGCAGTATTTT
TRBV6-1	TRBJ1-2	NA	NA	CASRQDLGYTF	TGTGCCAGCAGACAGGACCTTGGCTACACCTTC
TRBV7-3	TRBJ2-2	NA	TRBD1	CASSSGTGYTGELFF	TGTGCCAGCAGCTCCGGGACAGGGTATACCGGGGAGCTGTTTTTT
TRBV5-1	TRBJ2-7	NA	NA	CASSGEGGEQYF	TGCGCCAGCAGCGGCGAGGGGGGCGAGCAGTACTTC
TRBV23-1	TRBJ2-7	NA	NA	CASSQVRFCTYEQYF	TGCGCCAGCAGTCAAGTCCGTTTCTGTACCTACGAGCAGTACTTC
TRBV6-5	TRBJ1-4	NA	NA	CASSYSGANEKLFF	TGTGCCAGCAGTTACTCGGGAGCTAATGAAAAACTGTTTTTT
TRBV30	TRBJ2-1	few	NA	CAWTVQGSANEQFF	TGTGCCTGGACTGTACAGGGCTCAGCAAATGAGCAGTTCTTC
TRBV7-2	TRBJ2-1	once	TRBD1	CASSIGTGFNNEQFF	TGTGCCAGCAGCATAGGGACAGGGTTTAACAATGAGCAGTTCTTC
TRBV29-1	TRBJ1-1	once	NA	CSVHDDTEAFF	TGCAGCGTTCATGACGACACTGAAGCTTTCTTT
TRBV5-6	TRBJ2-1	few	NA	CASSIQRGRIYNEQFF	TGTGCCAGCAGCATCCAAAGGGGCAGAATTTACAATGAGCAGTTCTTC
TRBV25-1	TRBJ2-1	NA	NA	CASSEAGVNNEQFF	TGTGCCAGCAGTGAGGCCGGGGTTAACAATGAGCAGTTCTTC
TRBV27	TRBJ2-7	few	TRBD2	CASSMLGLAGGGQYF	TGTGCCAGCAGCATGCTAGGACTAGCGGGAGGGGGGCAGTACTTC
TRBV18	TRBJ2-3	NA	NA	CASSPVSSGGADTQYF	TGTGCCAGCTCACCGGTAAGCAGTGGGGGCGCAGATACGCAGTATTTT
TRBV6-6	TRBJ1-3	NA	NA	CASMAGIHPSGNTIYF	TGTGCCAGCATGGCGGGCATACACCCCTCTGGAAACACCATATATTTT
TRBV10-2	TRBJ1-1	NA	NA	CASRDSINTEAFF	TGCGCCAGCAGGGACAGCATCAACACTGAAGCTTTCTTT
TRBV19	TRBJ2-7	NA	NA	CASSPNTYEQYF	TGTGCCAGTAGTCCTAATACCTACGAGCAGTACTTC
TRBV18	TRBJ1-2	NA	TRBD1	CASSGGQVPTVNGYTF	TGTGCCAGCTCGGGGGGACAGGTGCCCACTGTGAATGGCTACACCTTC
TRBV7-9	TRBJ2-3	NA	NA	CASSLGQLLLDTQYF	TGTGCCAGCAGCTTAGGACAGTTGTTGTTGGATACGCAGTATTTT
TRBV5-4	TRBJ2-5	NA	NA	CASSREAGPQETQYF	TGTGCCAGCAGCCGAGAGGCAGGGCCCCAAGAGACCCAGTACTTC
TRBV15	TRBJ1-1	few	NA	CATRLDMNTEAFF	TGTGCCACCCGCCTGGACATGAACACTGAAGCTTTCTTT